The source of this T cell receptor (beta chain) is a study of OX40 agonist ivuxolimab in advanced cancers. On the study more broadly: In this trial design, patients received ivuxolimab intravenously at 0.01 to 10 mg/kg every 2 weeks. Among those enrolled, mean age was 60 years (range about 23 to 80) and approximately 83% were male.

Autoimmune disease history or systemic immunosuppression disqualified patients. TCRdb's copy holds only in-frame clones and misses some; the assay was immunoSEQ multiplex PCR. Of about 35,000 clones in the sample, roughly 84% were seen once. The source of this sequence is an adult with an advanced solid tumor such as melanoma, head and neck, liver or kidney cancer. The starting material was CD4+ or CD8+ T cells sorted from blood, obtained in a trial of the OX40 agonist ivuxolimab.

The CDR3 here is CASSGGVDYGYTF. CDR3 nucleotide sequence: TGTGCCAGCAGCGGGGGGGTCGACTATGGCTACACCTTC. V usage is TRBV27 and J usage is TRBJ1-2, with D perhaps TRBD1 (5 bases). This CDR3 comprises 13 residues. Trimming stripped 6 bases from V and 3 bases from J, with 11 bases between. CDR1 and CDR2 from the germline V gene are MNHEY and SMNVEV (reference sequence).